This T cell receptor beta chain was found in a study of blood T cell repertoires in COVID-19. Whole-study context: Donors in the United States, Italy and Spain gave samples during acute or convalescent COVID-19. The cDNA or gDNA used as material had been derived from T cells, B-cell-depleted T cells, or PBMCs.

Germline V gene data show CDR1 as SGHRS and CDR2 as YFSETQ. The CDR3 runs to 17 residues. The junction had 10 bases not matched to a gene; V was cut back by 2 bases and J by 2 bases. Per the study methods: Quantification of nucleated cells was approximated via reference gene primer amplification. Profiling relied on immunoSEQ multiplex PCR, and the TCRdb table lists in-frame clones only, not all of them. The V and J calls and clone size were taken over from that table, and D and trimming were inferred from the DNA. The sample contains 72,000 or so clones, about nine tenths of which appear only once. This clone has a handful of counts.

The J gene is TRBJ2-1, the V gene TRBV5-1, with 7 bases aligning to TRBD2. The sample was peripheral blood. The origin of this receptor is a woman aged 55-69 years with acute or convalescent COVID-19. This chain's CDR3 is CASSFIPGEGPYNEQFF. The CDR3 coding sequence is TGCGCCAGCAGCTTTATCCCGGGGGAGGGTCCCTACAATGAGCAGTTCTTC.